This entry describes one TCR beta chain. Its antigen remains unidentified. This sample stems from a study of T cell responses to AZD1222 COVID-19 vaccine. Overall study results and limits: At study baseline, merely six AZD1222 recipients were seropositive. Nearly half of spike-specific TCRs reportedly go after variant regions that carry no mutations. Repertoire sampling occurred only after the peak T cell response. Donors were largely white British and mainly female; clonal diversity was possibly underestimated.

Method: immunoSEQ multiplex PCR; TCRdb's copy keeps in-frame clones and lacks some. The repertoire has 100,000 to 120,000 clones, 94% of them found once; the top ten carry about 3.1%. The clonotype comes from an adult who received the AZD1222 COVID-19 vaccine. The sequences come from peripheral blood, collected 28 days after the second AZD1222 dose.

CDR3 amino acids: CASSKSGQGVLYGYTF. CDR3 sequence (DNA): TGTGCCAGCTCTAAGTCGGGACAGGGGGTTCTCTATGGCTACACCTTC. The J gene is TRBJ1-2, the V gene TRBV18; TRBD1 agrees at 11 bases. The germline CDR1 and CDR2 sequences are KGHSH and LQKENI. This CDR3 region has 16 residues. Germline trimming cut 6 bases from V and 4 bases from J; bases unmatched to any gene: 10.